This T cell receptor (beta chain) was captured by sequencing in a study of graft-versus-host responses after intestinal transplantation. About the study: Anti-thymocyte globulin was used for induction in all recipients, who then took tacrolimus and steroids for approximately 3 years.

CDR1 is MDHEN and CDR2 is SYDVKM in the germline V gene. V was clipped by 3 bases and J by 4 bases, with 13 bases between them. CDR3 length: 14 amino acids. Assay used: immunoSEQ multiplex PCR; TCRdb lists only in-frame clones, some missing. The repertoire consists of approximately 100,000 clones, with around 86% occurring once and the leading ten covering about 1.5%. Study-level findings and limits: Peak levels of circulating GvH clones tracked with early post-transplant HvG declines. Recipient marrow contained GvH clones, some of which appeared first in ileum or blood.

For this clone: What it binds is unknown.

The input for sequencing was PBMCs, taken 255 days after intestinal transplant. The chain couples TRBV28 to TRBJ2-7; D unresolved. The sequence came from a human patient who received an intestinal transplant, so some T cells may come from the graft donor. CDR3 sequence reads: CASSLIPLGYEQYF. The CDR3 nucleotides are TGTGCCAGCAGTTTGATTCCTCTGGGATACGAGCAGTACTTC.